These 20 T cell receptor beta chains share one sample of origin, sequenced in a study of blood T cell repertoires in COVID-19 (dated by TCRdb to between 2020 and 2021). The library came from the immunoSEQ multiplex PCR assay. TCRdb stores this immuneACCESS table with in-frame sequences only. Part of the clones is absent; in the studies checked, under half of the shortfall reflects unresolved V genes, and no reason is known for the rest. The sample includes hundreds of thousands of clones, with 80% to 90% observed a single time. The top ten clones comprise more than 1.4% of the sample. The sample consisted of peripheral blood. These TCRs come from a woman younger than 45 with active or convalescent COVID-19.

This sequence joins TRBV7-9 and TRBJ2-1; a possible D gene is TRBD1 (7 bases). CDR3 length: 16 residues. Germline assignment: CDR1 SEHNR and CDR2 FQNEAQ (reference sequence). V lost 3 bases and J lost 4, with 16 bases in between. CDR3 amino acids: CASSFWQGGNYNEQFF. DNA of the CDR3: TGTGCCAGCAGCTTTTGGCAGGGGGGAAATTACAATGAGCAGTTCTTC.

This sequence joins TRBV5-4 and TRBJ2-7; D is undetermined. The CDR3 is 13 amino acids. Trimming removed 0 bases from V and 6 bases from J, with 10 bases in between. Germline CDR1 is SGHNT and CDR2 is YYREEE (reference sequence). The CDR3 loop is CASSLDAGGEQYF. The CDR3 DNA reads TGTGCCAGCAGCTTGGACGCCGGCGGCGAGCAGTACTTC.

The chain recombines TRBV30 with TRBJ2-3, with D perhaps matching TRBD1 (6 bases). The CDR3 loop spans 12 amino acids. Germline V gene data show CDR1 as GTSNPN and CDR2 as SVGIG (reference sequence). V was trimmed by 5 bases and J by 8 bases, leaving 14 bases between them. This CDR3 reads CAWAPGRGTQYF. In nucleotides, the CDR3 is TGTGCCTGGGCCCCGGGCAGGGGTACGCAGTATTTT.

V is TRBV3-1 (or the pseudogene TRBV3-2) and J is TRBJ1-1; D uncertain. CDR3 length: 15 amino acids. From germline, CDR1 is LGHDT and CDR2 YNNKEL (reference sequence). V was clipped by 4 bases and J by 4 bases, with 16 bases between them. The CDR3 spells CASSRKQWALTEAFF. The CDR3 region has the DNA TGTGCCAGCAGCCGAAAACAGTGGGCCCTCACTGAAGCTTTCTTT.

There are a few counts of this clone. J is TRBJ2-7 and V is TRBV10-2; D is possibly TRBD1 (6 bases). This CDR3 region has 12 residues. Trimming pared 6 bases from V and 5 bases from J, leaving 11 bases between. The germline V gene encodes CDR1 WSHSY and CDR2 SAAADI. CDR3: CASRDTGNEQYF. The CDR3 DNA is TGCGCCAGCAGGGACACAGGGAACGAGCAGTACTTC.

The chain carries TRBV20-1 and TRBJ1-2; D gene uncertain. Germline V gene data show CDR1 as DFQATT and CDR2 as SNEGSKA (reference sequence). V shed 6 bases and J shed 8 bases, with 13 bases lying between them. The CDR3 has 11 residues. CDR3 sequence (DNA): TGCAGTGCCCCGACGGAGCTCGGCTACACCTTC. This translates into CSAPTELGYTF.

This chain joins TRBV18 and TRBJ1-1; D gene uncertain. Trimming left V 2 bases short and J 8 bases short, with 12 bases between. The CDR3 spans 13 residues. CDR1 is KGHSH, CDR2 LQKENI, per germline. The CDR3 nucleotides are TGTGCCAGCTCACCATCGGGTATTGAGGAAGCTTTCTTT. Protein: CASSPSGIEEAFF.

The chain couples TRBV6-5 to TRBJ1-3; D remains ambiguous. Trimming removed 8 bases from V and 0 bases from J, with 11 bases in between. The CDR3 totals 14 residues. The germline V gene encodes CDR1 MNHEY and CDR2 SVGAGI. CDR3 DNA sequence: TGTGCCAGCCACGGGGTGCCCTCTGGAAACACCATATATTTT. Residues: CASHGVPSGNTIYF.

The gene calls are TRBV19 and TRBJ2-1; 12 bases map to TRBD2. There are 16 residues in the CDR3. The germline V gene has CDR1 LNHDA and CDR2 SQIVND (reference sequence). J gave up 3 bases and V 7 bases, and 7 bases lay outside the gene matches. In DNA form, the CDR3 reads TGTGCCAGTAAGTCCAGGGGACTAGCGGGCTACAATGAGCAGTTCTTC. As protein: CASKSRGLAGYNEQFF. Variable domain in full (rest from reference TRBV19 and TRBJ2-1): DGGITQSPKYLFRKEGQNVTLSCEQNLNHDAMYWYRQDPGQGLRLIYYSQIVNDFQKGDIAEGYSVSREKKESFPLTVTSAQKNPTAFYLCASKSRGLAGYNEQFFGPGTRLTVL.

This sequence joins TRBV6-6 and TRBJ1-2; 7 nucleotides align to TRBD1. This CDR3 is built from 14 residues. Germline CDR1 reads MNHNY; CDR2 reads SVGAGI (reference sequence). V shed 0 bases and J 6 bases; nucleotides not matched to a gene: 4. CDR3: CASSYSGQADGYTF. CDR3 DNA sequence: TGTGCCAGCAGTTACTCCGGACAGGCTGATGGCTACACCTTC.

The CDR3 here is CASSLEQGAGYTF. The CDR3 nucleotides are TGTGCCAGCAGCTTGGAACAGGGAGCTGGCTACACCTTC. J is TRBJ1-2 and V is TRBV7-2; possibly TRBD1 for D (6 bases). Trimming shortened V by 3 bases and J by 7 bases, and 12 bases separated the two germline ends. Looked up from germline, CDR1 is SGHTA and CDR2 is FQGNSA. The CDR3 totals 13 residues.

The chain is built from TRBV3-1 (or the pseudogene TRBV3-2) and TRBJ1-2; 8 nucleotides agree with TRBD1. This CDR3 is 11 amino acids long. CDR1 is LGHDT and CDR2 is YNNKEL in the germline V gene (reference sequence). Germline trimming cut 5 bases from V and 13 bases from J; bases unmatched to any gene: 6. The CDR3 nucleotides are TGTGCCAGCAGCGTAAAGGACAGGGTCACCTTC. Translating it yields CASSVKDRVTF.

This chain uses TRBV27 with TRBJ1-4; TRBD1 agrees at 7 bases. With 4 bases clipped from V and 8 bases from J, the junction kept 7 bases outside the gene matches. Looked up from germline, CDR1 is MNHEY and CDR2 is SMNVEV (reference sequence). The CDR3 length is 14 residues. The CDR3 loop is CASSSAGGVEKLFF. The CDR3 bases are TGTGCCAGCAGTTCGGCAGGGGGAGTGGAAAAACTGTTTTTT.

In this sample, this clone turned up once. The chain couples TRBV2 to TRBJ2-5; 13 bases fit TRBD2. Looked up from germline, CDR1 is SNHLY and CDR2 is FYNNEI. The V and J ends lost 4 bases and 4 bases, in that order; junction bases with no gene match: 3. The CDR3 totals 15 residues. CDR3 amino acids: CASSVLAGGRETQYF. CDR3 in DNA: TGTGCCAGCAGTGTACTAGCGGGGGGGCGAGAGACCCAGTACTTC.

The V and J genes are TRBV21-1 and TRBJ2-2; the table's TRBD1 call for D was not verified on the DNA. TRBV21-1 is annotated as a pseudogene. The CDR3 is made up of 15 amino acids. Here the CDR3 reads CASSTRQGLSGELFF. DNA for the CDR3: TGTGCCAGCAGCACCCGACAGGGTTTGTCCGGGGAGCTGTTTTTT.

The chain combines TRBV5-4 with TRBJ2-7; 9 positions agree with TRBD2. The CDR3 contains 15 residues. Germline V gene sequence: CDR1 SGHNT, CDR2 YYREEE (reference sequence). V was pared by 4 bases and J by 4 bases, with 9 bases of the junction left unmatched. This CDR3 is CASSAPAGGPYEQYF. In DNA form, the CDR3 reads TGTGCCAGCAGCGCCCCAGCGGGGGGCCCTTACGAGCAGTACTTC.

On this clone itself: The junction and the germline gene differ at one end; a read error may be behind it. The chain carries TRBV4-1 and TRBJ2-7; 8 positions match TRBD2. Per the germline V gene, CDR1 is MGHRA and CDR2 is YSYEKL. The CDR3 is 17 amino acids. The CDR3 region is CASNQEPGLAGSYEQYF. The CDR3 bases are TGCGCCAGCAACCAAGAACCCGGACTAGCCGGGTCCTACGAGCAGTACTTC.

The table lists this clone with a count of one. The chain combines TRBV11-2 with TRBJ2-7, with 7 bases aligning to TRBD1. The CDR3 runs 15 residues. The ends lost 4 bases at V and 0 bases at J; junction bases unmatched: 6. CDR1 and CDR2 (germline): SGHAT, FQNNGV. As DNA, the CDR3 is TGTGCCAGCAGCTCCGAGGGGGCATTCTCCTACGAGCAGTACTTC. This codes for CASSSEGAFSYEQYF.

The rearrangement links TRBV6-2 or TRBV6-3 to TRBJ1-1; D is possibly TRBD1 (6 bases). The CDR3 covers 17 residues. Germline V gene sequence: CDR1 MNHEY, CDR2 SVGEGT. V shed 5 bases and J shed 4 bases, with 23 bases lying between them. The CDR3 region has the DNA TGTGCCAGCAGTCAATACCCACAGGGTATTAATCCCACTGAAGCTTTCTTT. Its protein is CASSQYPQGINPTEAFF.

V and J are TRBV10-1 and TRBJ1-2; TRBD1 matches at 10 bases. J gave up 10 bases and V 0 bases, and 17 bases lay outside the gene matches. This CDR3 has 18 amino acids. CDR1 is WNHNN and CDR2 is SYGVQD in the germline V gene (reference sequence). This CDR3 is CASSESRFAGTGVTNYTF. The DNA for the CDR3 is TGCGCCAGCAGTGAGTCGAGGTTCGCCGGGACAGGGGTTACCAACTACACCTTC.